The clone carrying this TCR beta chain appeared once. The data are from a study of blood T cell repertoires in COVID-19. Overall study context: Acute and convalescent COVID-19 specimens originated in the United States, Italy and Spain.

This table comes from immunoSEQ multiplex PCR, and its TCRdb copy is limited to in-frame clones, with some not included. This sample has 40,000 to 65,000 clones, with 78% found just once. The source is a human donor with active or convalescent COVID-19. The donor label of this sample is uncertain. Sequenced material: peripheral blood.

CDR3 loop: CASSQWRSVSLHF. CDR3 DNA: TGTGCCAGCAGCCAATGGCGGTCCGTTTCCCTCCACTTT. The chain combines TRBV3-1 (or the pseudogene TRBV3-2) with TRBJ1-6, with D unclear. From germline, CDR1 is LGHDT and CDR2 YNNKEL (reference sequence). V lost 2 bases and J 14 bases, leaving 13 bases between the germline ends. The CDR3 loop spans 13 amino acids.